The TCR beta chain under discussion was sequenced for a study of graft-versus-host responses after intestinal transplantation. Study summary: Multivisceral, liver-intestinal, or isolated intestinal transplants were given to recipients. Tacrolimus plus steroids were given to all recipients for about 3 years, preceded by anti-thymocyte globulin induction.

Trimming removed 2 bases from V and 3 bases from J; junction bases left unmatched: 18. CDR1 is GTSNPN, CDR2 SVGIG, per germline (reference sequence). The CDR3 covers 19 residues. Findings and limits, study-wide: The study found high graft-versus-host to host-versus-graft clonal ratios in allografts of patients with graft-donor T cell macrochimerism. Researchers found GvH clones in recipient marrow, and some showed up first in ileum or blood.

Some clones are missing from TCRdb's copy, which holds only in-frame ones; the method was immunoSEQ multiplex PCR. The table has 84,000 or so clones, roughly 80% seen once; the top ten hold 0.8% to 0.9%. With regard to this clone: Antigen: not known.

This sequence originates from a human donor who received an intestinal transplant. The sample was unstimulated CD4+ T cells sorted from spleen or lymph node cells, taken before intestinal transplant. V is TRBV30 and J is TRBJ2-4; 8 positions agree with TRBD2. CDR3 in DNA: TGTGCCTGGAGTCAGCCGGCGGGGGGTCATAAGAACCGCAAAAACATTCAGTACTTC. Protein: CAWSQPAGGHKNRKNIQYF.